The T cell receptor (beta chain) under discussion was sequenced for a study of blood T cell repertoires in COVID-19. Turning to the study itself: Researchers got acute and convalescent COVID-19 samples from the United States, Italy and Spain. The analysed material was cDNA or gDNA that came from T cells, B-cell-depleted T cells, or PBMCs.

Trimming pared 3 bases from V and 4 bases from J, leaving 7 bases between. The CDR3 loop spans 12 amino acids. CDR1 is ENHRY and CDR2 is SYGVKD in the germline V gene. Generated by immunoSEQ multiplex PCR, the TCRdb table keeps only in-frame clones and is missing some. The sample shows under 300,000 clones, roughly 85% of them seen only once. This receptor was obtained from a man aged 30 to 45 who had recovered from COVID-19. Sequencing was carried out using peripheral blood. V is TRBV10-3 and J is TRBJ2-7; D not certain. The CDR3 loop is CAISDSVYEQYF. The DNA of the CDR3 is TGTGCCATCAGTGATTCGGTTTACGAGCAGTACTTC.